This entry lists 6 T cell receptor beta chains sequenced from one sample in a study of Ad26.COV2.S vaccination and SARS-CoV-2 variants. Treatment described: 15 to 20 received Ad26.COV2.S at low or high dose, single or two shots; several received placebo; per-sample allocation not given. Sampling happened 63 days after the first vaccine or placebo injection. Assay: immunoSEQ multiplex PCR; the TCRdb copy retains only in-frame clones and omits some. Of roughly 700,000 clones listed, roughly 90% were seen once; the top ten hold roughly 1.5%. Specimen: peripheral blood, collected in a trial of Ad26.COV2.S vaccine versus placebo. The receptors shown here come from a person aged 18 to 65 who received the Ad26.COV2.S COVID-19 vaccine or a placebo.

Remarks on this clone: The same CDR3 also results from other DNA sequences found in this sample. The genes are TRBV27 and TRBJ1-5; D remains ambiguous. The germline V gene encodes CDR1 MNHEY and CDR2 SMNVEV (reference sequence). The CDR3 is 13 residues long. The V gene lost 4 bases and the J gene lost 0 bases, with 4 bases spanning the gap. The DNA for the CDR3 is TGTGCCAGCAGTTATTATAGCAATCAGCCCCAGCATTTT. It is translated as CASSYYSNQPQHF.

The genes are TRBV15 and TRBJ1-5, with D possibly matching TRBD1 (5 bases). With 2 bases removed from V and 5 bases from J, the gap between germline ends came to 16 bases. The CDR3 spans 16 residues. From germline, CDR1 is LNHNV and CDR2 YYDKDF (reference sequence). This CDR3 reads CATSRLGTVGDQPQHF. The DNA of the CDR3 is TGTGCCACCAGCAGATTAGGGACGGTGGGGGATCAGCCCCAGCATTTT.

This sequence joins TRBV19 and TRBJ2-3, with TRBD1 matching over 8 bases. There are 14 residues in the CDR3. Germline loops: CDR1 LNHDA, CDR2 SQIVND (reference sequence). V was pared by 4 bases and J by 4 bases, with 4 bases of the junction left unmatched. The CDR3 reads CASSKDRVADTQYF. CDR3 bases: TGTGCCAGTAGTAAGGACAGGGTTGCAGATACGCAGTATTTT.

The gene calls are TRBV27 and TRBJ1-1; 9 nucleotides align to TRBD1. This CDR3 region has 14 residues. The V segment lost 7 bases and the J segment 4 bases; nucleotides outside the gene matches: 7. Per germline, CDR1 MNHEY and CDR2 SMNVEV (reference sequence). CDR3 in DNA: TGTGCCAGCAACCGGGACAGGGTAGCCACTGAAGCTTTCTTT. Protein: CASNRDRVATEAFF.

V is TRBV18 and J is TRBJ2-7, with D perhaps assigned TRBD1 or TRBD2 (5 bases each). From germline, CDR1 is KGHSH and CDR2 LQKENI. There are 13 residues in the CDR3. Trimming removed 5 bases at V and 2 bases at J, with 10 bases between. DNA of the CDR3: TGTGCCAGCTCAGAGGGGATTACCTACGAGCAGTACTTC. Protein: CASSEGITYEQYF.

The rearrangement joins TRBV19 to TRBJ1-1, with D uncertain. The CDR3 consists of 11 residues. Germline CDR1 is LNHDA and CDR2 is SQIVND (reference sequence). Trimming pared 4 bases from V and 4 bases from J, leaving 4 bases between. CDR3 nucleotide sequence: TGTGCCAGTAGTAGGAGCACTGAAGCTTTCTTT. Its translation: CASSRSTEAFF. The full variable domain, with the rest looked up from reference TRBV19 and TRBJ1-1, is DGGITQSPKYLFRKEGQNVTLSCEQNLNHDAMYWYRQDPGQGLRLIYYSQIVNDFQKGDIAEGYSVSREKKESFPLTVTSAQKNPTAFYLCASSRSTEAFFGQGTRLTVV.